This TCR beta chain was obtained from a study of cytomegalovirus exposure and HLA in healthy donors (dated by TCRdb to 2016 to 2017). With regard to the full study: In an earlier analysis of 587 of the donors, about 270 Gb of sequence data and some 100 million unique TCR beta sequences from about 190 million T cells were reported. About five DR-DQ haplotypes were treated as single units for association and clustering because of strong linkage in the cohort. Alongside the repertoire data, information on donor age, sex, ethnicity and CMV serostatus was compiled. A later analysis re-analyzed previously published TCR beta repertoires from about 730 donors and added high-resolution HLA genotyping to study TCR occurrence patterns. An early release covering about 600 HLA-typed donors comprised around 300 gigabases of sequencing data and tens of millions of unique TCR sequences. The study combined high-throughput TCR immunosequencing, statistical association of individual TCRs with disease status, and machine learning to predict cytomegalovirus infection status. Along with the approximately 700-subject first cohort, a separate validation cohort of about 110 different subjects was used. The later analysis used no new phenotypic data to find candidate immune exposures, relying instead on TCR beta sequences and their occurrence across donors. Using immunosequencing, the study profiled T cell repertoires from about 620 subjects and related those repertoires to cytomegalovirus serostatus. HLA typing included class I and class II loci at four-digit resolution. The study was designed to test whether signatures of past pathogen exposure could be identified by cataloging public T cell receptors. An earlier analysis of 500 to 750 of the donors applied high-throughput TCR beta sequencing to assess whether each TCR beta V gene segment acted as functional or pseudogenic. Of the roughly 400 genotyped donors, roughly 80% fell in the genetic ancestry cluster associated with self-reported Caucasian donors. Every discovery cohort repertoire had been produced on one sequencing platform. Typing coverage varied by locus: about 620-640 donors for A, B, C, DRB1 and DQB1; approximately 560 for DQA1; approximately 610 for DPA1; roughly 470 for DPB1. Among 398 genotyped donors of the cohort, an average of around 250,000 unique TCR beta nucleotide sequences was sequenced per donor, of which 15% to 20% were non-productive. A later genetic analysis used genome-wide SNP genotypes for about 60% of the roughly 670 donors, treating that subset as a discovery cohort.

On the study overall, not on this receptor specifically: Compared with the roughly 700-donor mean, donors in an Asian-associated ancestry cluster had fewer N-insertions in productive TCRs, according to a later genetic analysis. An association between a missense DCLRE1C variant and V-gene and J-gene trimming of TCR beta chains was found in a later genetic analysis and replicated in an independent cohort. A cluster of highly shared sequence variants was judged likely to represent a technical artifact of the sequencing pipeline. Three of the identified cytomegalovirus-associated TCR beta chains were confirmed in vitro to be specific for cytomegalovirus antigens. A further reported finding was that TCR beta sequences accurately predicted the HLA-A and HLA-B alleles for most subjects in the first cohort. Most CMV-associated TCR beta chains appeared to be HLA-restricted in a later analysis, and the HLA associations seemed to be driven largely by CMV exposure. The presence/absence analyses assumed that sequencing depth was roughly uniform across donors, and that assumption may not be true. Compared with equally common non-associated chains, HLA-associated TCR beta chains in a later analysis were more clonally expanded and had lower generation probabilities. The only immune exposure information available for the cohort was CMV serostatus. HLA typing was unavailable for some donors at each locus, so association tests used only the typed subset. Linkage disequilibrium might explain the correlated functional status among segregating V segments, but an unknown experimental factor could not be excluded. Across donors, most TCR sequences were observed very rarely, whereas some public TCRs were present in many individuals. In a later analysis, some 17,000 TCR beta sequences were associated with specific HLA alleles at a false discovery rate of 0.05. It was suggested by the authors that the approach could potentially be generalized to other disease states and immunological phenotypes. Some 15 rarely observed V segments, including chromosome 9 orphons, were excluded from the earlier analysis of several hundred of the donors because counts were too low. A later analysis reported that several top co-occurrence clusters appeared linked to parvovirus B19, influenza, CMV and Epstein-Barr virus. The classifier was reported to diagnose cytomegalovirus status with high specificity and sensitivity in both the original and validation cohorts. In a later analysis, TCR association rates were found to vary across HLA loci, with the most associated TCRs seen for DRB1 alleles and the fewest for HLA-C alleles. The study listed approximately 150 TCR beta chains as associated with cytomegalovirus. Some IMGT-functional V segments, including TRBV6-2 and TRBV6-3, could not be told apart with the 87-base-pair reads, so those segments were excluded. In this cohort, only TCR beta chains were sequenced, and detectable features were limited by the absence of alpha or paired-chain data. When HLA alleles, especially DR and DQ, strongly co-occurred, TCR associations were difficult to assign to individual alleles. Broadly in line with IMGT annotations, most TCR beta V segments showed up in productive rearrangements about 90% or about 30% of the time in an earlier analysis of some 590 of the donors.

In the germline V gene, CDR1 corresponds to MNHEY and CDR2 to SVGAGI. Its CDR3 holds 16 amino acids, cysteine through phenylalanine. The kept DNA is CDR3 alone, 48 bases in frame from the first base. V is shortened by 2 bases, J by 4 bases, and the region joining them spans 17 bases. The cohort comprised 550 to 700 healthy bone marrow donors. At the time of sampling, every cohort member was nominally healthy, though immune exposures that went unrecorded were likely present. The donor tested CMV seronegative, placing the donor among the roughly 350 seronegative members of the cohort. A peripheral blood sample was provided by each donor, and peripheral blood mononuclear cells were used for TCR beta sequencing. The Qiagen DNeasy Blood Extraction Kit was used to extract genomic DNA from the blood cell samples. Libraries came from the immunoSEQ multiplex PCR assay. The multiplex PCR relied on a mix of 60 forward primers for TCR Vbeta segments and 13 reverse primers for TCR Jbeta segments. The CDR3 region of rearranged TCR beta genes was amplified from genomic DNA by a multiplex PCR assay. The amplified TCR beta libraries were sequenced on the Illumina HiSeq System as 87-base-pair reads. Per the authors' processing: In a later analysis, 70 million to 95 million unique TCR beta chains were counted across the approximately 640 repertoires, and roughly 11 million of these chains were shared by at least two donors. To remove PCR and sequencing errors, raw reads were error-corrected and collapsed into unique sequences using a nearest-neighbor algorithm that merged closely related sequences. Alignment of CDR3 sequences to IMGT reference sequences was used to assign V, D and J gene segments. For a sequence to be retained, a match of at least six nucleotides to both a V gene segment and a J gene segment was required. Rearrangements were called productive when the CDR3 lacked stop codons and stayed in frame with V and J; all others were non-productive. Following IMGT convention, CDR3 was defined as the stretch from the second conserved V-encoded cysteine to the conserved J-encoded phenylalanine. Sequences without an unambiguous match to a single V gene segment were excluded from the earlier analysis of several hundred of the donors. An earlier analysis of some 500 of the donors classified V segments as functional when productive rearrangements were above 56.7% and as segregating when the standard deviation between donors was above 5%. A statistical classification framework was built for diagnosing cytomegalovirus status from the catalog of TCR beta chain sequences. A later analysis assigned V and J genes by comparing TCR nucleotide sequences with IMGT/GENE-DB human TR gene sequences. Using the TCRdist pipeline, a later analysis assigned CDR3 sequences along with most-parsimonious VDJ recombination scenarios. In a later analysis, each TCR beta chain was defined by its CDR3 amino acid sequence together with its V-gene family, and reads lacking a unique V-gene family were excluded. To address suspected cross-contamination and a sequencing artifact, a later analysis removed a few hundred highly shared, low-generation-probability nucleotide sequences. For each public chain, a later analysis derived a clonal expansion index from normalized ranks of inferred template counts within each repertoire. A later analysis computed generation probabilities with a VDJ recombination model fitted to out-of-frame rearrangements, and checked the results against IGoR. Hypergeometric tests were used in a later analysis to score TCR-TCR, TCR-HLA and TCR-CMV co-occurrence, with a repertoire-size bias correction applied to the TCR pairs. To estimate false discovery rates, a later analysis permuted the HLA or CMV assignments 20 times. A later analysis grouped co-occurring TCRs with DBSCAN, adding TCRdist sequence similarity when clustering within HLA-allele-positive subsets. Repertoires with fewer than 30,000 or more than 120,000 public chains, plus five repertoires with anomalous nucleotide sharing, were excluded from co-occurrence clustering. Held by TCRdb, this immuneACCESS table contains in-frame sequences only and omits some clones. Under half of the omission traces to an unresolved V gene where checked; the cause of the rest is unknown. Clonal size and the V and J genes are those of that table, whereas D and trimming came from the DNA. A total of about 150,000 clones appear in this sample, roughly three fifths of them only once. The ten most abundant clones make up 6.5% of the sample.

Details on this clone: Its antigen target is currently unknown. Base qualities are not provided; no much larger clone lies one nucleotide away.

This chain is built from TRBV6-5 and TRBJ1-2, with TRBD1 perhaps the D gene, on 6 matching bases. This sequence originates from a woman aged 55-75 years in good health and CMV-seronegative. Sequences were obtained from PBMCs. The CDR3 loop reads CASSYESTGKIYGYTF. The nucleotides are TGTGCCAGCAGTTACGAGTCGACAGGCAAAATCTATGGCTACACCTTC.